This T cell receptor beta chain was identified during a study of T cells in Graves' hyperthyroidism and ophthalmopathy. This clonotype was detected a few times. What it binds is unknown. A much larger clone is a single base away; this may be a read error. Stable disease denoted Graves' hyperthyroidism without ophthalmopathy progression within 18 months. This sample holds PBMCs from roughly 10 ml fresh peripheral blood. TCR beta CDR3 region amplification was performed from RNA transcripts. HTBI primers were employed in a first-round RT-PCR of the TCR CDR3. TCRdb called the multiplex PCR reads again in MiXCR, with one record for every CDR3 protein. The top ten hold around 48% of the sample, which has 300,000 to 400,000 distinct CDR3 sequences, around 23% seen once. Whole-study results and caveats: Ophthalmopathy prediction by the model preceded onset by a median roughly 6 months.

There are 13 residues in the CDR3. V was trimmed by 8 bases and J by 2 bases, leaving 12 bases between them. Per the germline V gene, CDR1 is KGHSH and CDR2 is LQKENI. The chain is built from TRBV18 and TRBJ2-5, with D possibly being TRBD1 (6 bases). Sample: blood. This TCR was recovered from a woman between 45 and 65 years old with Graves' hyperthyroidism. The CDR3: CASPRGQQETQYF. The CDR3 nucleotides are TGTGCCAGCCCACGAGGACAGCAAGAGACCCAGTACTTC.